These 13 T cell receptor beta chains share one sample of origin, sequenced in a study of cytomegalovirus exposure and HLA in healthy donors. Primers for the PCR totalled 60 Vbeta and 13 Jbeta. The repertoire was sequenced with immunoSEQ multiplex PCR; TCRdb's copy has only in-frame clones and lacks some. The table shows under 150,000 clones, with around four fifths occurring only once. Sequencing was done on a sample of PBMCs. The receptors derive from a boy under 10 years old in good health and CMV-seronegative.

This clone turned up a few times. The chain is built from TRBV30 and TRBJ2-5; the D gene is possibly TRBD2 (5 bases). V was cut by 4 bases and J by 2 bases, with 14 bases left in between. CDR3 length equals 14 residues. The germline CDR1 and CDR2 sequences are GTSNPN and SVGIG (reference sequence). CDR3 amino acids: CAWNGGWRQETQYF. DNA of the CDR3: TGTGCCTGGAATGGAGGTTGGAGGCAAGAGACCCAGTACTTC.

The J gene is TRBJ2-3, the V gene TRBV4-3, with 12 bases fitting TRBD2. Germline V gene sequence: CDR1 LGHNA, CDR2 YSLEER. This CDR3 spans 15 amino acids. V lost 3 bases to trimming and J lost 7 bases; unmatched junction nucleotides: 5. The CDR3 protein is CASSQSGLAGNTQYF. CDR3 nucleotides: TGCGCCAGCAGCCAGAGCGGACTAGCGGGAAATACGCAGTATTTT.

Turning to this clone: A read error may account for a junction end that differs from germline. In DNA, the CDR3 is TGTGCCAGCAGCCTAACCCAGATGAGGCCGATTGAGCAGTTCTTC. Its protein is CASSLTQMRPIEQFF. This sequence joins TRBV7-3 and TRBJ2-1; D gene unclear. There are 15 residues in the CDR3. CDR1 is SGHTA, CDR2 FQGTGA, per germline. The full variable domain, completed using reference TRBV7-3 and TRBJ2-1, is GAGVSQTPSNKVTEKGKYVELRCDPISGHTALYWYRQSLGQGPEFLIYFQGTGAADDSGLPNDRFFAVRPEGSVSTLKIQRTERGDSAVYLCASSLTQMRPIEQFFGPGTRLTVL.

The V call is TRBV10-3, the J call TRBJ1-2, with 7 bases aligning to TRBD1. Germline V lookup: CDR1 ENHRY, CDR2 SYGVKD. This CDR3 is built from 16 residues. The V and J ends lost 3 bases and 4 bases, in that order; junction bases with no gene match: 11. The CDR3 sequence is CAISDRGGGAVYGYTF. CDR3 coding DNA: TGTGCCATCAGTGACCGTGGAGGGGGCGCGGTCTATGGCTACACCTTC.

The V and J genes are TRBV29-1 and TRBJ1-1; D unresolved. V dropped 2 bases and J dropped 4 bases, with 11 bases sitting between them. This CDR3 is built from 13 residues. The V gene's germline CDR1 is SQVTM and CDR2 ANQGSEA. In DNA, the CDR3 is TGCAGCGTTGAACGTGGCGCGGGCACTGAAGCTTTCTTT. Translation: CSVERGAGTEAFF.

The chain recombines TRBV18 with TRBJ1-6, with 9 bases identical to TRBD1. J was trimmed by 6 bases and V by 3 bases; bases with no gene match: 12. CDR1 is KGHSH, CDR2 LQKENI, per germline. CDR3 length: 18 residues. The CDR3 DNA follows: TGTGCCAGCTCACCCTTACCGGGGACAGGGAATTTTAATTCACCCCTCCACTTT. Translated, it gives CASSPLPGTGNFNSPLHF.

The chain has TRBV19 and TRBJ2-7, with 7 nucleotides matching TRBD1. The germline V gene encodes CDR1 LNHDA and CDR2 SQIVND (reference sequence). The CDR3 extends over 15 amino acids. V was pared by 6 bases and J by 7 bases, with 15 bases of the junction left unmatched. CDR3 DNA sequence: TGTGCCAGTAGCCAAACCGGGACAGAAAATGAGGAGCAGTACTTC. Amino acids: CASSQTGTENEEQYF. Full variable domain (remainder filled in from reference TRBV19 and TRBJ2-7): DGGITQSPKYLFRKEGQNVTLSCEQNLNHDAMYWYRQDPGQGLRLIYYSQIVNDFQKGDIAEGYSVSREKKESFPLTVTSAQKNPTAFYLCASSQTGTENEEQYFGPGTRLTVT.

The V and J genes are TRBV28 and TRBJ2-4; 9 nucleotides match TRBD1. This CDR3 region has 14 residues. Germline V CDR1 and CDR2: MDHEN, SYDVKM. The trim removed 3 bases at V and 8 bases at J, leaving 5 bases unmatched. The CDR3 is CASSFKDRGHIQYF. CDR3 nucleotide sequence: TGTGCCAGCAGTTTTAAGGACAGGGGACACATTCAGTACTTC.

The chain uses TRBV27 and TRBJ2-5; tentatively, D is TRBD2 (6 bases). Germline loops: CDR1 MNHEY, CDR2 SMNVEV (reference sequence). The CDR3 totals 12 residues. With 6 bases removed from V and 6 bases from J, the gap between germline ends came to 11 bases. The CDR3 sequence: CASSPSGQTQYF. The DNA for the CDR3 is TGTGCCAGCAGCCCCAGCGGGCAGACCCAGTACTTC.

The chain uses TRBV15 and TRBJ2-7; D unclear. The V end was cut by 0 bases, the J end by 9 bases, with 15 bases between. This CDR3 is 14 amino acids long. Germline CDR1 reads LNHNV; CDR2 reads YYDKDF (reference sequence). CDR3 nucleotides: TGTGCCACCAGCAGAGATGGCCCGGGTCCCGCGCAGTACTTC. This codes for CATSRDGPGPAQYF.

The chain couples TRBV5-1 to TRBJ1-1; D is possibly TRBD1 (5 bases). Germline values: CDR1 SGHRS, CDR2 YFSETQ. The CDR3 length is 16 residues. The V end lost 3 bases, the J end lost 6 bases, and 21 bases lay between the germline ends. In DNA, the CDR3 is TGCGCCAGCAGCTCCTCCGGGGGGGTGGCGCGGCCTGAAGCTTTCTTT. This codes for CASSSSGGVARPEAFF.

The chain has TRBV7-9 and TRBJ1-5; no definite D call. CDR3 size: 15 residues. Per germline, CDR1 SEHNR and CDR2 FQNEAQ (reference sequence). V was cut by 0 bases and J by 6 bases, with 12 bases left in between. Here the CDR3 reads CASSLAVPGIQPQHF. Here the CDR3 DNA reads TGTGCCAGCAGCTTAGCGGTACCAGGTATTCAGCCCCAGCATTTT.

The chain combines TRBV29-1 with TRBJ2-2, with a possible D match to TRBD1 (7 bases). The CDR3 consists of 14 residues. V lost 4 bases to trimming and J lost 3 bases, with 12 bases between them. Germline loops: CDR1 SQVTM, CDR2 ANQGSEA. The CDR3 is CSVGGTDYTGELFF. Written as DNA, the CDR3 is TGCAGCGTTGGCGGGACAGATTACACCGGGGAGCTGTTTTTT.